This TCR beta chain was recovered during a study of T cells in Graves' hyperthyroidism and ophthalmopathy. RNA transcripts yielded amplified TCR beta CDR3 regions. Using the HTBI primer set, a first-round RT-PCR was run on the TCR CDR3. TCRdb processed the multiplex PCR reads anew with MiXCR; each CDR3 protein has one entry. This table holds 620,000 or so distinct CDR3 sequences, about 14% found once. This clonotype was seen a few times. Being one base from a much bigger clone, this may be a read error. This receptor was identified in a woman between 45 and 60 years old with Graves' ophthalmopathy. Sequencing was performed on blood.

The CDR3 loop is CASSPGPVGTQYF. The CDR3 region has the DNA TGTGCCAGCAGTCCCGGACCAGTCGGTACGCAGTATTTT. The rearrangement uses TRBV7-3 and TRBJ2-3; the D is unclear. Germline values: CDR1 SGHTA, CDR2 FQGTGA. V shed 6 bases and J shed 8 bases, with 15 bases lying between them. The CDR3 runs 13 residues.